This T cell receptor (beta chain) appears in the sequencing data of a study of blood T cell repertoires in COVID-19. Study overall: Samples representing acute and convalescent COVID-19 were sourced from the United States, Italy and Spain.

Sequenced by immunoSEQ multiplex PCR; TCRdb stores in-frame clones only, minus some. This sample has 200,000 to 250,000 clones, with around 82% found just once. Individuals aged about 18 to 90 years were recruited from some 26 US areas. Participant-reported clinical history was the basis for cohort assignment. Up to 2 weeks before entering the study, exposed participants had met a COVID-19 case. V dropped 4 bases and J dropped 5 bases, with 11 bases sitting between them. The germline V gene encodes CDR1 SGHNT and CDR2 YENEEA. This CDR3 is 13 amino acids long. This clone was observed a few times. The sample consisted of PBMCs or T cells enriched from blood (not recorded which). The clonotype originates from a woman in her fifties or sixties who had been exposed to COVID-19. The chain links TRBV11-3 to TRBJ1-1; D is unresolved. CDR3 protein: CASSSKAGTEAFF. In DNA form, the CDR3 reads TGTGCCAGCAGCTCTAAGGCGGGGACTGAAGCTTTCTTT.